Below, one T cell receptor beta chain is given with its context. Its antigen is not yet known. Nothing much larger sits one base from this clone, and base qualities are not available. Looking up the germline V gene yields CDR1 ENHRY and CDR2 SYGVKD. The CDR3 contains 16 residues, cysteine and phenylalanine counted. The sequence is cut down to CDR3 DNA, 48 bases in frame from base 1. V is shortened by 4 bases, J by 3 bases, and the region joining them spans 15 bases. Genomic DNA was extracted from sorted cells for sequencing of the TCRbeta CDR3 region. The immunoSEQ Assay was used for sequencing of TCRbeta CDR3 regions. TCRdb stores this immuneACCESS table with in-frame sequences only. Part of the clones is absent; in the studies checked, under half of the shortfall reflects unresolved V genes, and no reason is known for the rest. This sample is represented by roughly 20,000 clones; around 80% of them were singletons. The ten largest clones take up approximately 46% of the sample.

The sample belongs to a study of OX40 agonist ivuxolimab in advanced cancers. Study-level background: Ivuxolimab, which targeted the costimulatory receptor OX40 (CD134), was an agonistic, fully human IgG2 monoclonal antibody. Peripheral TCRbeta sequencing was intended to test whether TCR sequence diversity was altered and clonal T-cell expansion was caused by ivuxolimab. The paper describes the monotherapy dose-escalation part (N of about 55 patients) of the phase I trial of ivuxolimab. Partial responses occurred in three dose-escalation patients, of whom one had hepatocellular carcinoma and two had cutaneous melanoma. Prior anti-PD-1, anti-PD-L1 or anti-CTLA-4 therapy was permitted, and roughly two fifths of dose-escalation patients had received checkpoint inhibitors. Intravenous ivuxolimab was administered to patients every 2 weeks at six dose levels: 0.01, 0.1, 0.3, 1.5, 3 and 10 mg/kg. In the dose-escalation cohort, 70% to 90% of patients were male, and the mean age was 60 years with a range of roughly 20 to 80. Among the roughly 52 dose-escalation patients, 19 had hepatocellular carcinoma, roughly 15 melanoma, 9 renal cell carcinoma and 9 head and neck cancer.

Patients with autoimmune disease history or receiving systemic immunosuppression were excluded from the trial. Peripheral blood for TCR sequencing was drawn from every dose cohort at baseline, at cycle 4 day 1 and at cycle 7 day 1. The samples were taken from a phase I, first-in-human, multicenter, open-label dose-escalation trial of ivuxolimab. Adults with locally advanced or metastatic head and neck squamous cell, hepatocellular, melanoma or renal cell carcinoma were enrolled in the trial. Before TCR sequencing, CD4+ and CD8+ T cells were separately sorted from peripheral blood. Beyond this particular receptor, the publication reports: Low levels of normalized T-cell clonal expansion were also shown by some nonresponding patients. Antigen specificity was not determined for the clonally expanded peripheral T cells. Clonal expansion of both CD4+ and CD8+ blood T cells was observed from baseline to week 6 at doses 0.1 to 3.0 mg/kg. Partial responders in the 0.1-3.0 mg/kg groups had among the lowest normalized peripheral clonal expansion, especially among CD8+ T cells. After ivuxolimab, CD8+ T cells had more expanded clones than CD4+ T cells on average.

This sequence was found in an adult with an advanced solid tumor such as melanoma, head and neck, liver or kidney cancer. This sequence uses TRBV10-3 and TRBJ1-4; a weak D assignment points to TRBD1 (5 bases agree). The input for sequencing was CD4+ or CD8+ T cells sorted from blood, taken in a trial of the OX40 agonist ivuxolimab. The CDR3 region has the sequence CAISGAAEGPNEKLFF. The bases are TGTGCCATCAGTGGGGCAGCCGAGGGACCTAATGAAAAACTGTTTTTT.